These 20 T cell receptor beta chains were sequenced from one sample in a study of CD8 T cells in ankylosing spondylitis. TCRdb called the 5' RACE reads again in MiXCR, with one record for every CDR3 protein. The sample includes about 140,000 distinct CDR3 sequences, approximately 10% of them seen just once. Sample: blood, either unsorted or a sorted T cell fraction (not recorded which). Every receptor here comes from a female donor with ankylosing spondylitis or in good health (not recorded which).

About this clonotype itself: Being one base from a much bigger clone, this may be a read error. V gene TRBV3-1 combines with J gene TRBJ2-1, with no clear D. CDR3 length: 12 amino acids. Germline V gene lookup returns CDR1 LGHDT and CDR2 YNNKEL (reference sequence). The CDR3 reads CAGSQASGEQFF. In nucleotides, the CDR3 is TGTGCCGGCAGCCAGGCTAGTGGTGAGCAGTTCTTC.

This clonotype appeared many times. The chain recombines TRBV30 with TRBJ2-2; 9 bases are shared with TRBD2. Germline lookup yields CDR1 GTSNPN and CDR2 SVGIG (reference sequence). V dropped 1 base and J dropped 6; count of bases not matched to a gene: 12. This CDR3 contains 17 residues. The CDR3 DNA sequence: TGTGCCTGGAGTGGGGGTAGCGGGAGAGCCGGGGCCGGGGAGCTGTTTTTT. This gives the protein CAWSGGSGRAGAGELFF.

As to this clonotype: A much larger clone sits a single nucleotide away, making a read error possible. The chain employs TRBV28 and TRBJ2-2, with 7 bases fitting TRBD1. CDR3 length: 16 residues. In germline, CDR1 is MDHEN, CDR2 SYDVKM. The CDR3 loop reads CPSSAPSQGDTGELFF. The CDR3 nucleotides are TGTCCCAGCAGCGCCCCTAGTCAGGGGGACACCGGGGAGCTGTTTTTT.

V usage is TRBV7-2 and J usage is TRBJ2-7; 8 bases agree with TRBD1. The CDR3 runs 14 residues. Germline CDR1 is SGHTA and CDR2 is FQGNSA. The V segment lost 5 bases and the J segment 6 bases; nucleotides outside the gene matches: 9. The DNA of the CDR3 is TGTGCCAGCAGCCTCTGGACAGGGCAAGGCGAGCAGTACTTC. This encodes CASSLWTGQGEQYF.

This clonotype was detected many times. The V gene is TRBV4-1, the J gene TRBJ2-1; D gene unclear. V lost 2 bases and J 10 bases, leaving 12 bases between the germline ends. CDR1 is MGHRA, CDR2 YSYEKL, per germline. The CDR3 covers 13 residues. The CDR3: CASSQSVAREQFF. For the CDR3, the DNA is TGCGCCAGCAGCCAATCTGTGGCCAGGGAGCAGTTCTTC.

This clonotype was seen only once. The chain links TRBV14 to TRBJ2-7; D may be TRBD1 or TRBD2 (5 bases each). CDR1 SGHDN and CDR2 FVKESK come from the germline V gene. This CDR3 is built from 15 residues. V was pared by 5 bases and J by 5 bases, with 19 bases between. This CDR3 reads CASSTGALLTHEQYF. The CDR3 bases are TGTGCCAGCAGCACCGGGGCCCTTCTAACCCACGAGCAGTACTTC.

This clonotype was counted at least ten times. The CDR3 nucleotides read TGTGCCAGTATGCTCCGGGGGCTCAACGAGCAGTACTTC. Translated: CASMLRGLNEQYF. The chain joins TRBV12-3 or TRBV12-4 to TRBJ2-7; D may be TRBD1 or TRBD2 (6 bases each). This CDR3 has 13 amino acids. V was cut by 9 bases and J by 5 bases, with 17 bases left in between.

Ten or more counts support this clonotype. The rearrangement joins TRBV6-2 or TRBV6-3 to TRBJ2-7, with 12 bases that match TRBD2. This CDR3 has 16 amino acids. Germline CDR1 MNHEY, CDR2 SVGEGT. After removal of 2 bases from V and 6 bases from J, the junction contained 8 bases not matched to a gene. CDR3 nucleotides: TGTGCCAGCAGTTACCACCGACTAGCGGGAGTAGGCGAGCAGTACTTC. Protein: CASSYHRLAGVGEQYF.

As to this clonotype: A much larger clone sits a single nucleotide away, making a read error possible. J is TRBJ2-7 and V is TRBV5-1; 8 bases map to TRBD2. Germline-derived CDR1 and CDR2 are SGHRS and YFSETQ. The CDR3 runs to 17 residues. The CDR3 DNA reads TGCGCCAACAGCTTCGTCACCTCGGGACTAGGTGGCGACGAGCAGTACTTC. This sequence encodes CANSFVTSGLGGDEQYF.

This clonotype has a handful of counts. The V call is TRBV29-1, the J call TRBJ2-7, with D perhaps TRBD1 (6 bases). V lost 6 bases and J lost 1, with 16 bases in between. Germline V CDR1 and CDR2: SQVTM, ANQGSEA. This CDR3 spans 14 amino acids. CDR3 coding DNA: TGCAGCGTCCAGGGGCGAAGGGGGTCCTACGAGCAGTACTTC. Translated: CSVQGRRGSYEQYF.

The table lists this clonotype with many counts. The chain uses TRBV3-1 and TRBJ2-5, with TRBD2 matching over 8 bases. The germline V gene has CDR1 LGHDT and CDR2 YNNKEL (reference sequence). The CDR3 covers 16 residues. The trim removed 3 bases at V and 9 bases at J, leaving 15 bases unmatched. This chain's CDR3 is CASSHIQRGLGGAQYF. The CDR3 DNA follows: TGTGCCAGCAGCCACATTCAGCGGGGGCTAGGCGGGGCCCAGTACTTC.

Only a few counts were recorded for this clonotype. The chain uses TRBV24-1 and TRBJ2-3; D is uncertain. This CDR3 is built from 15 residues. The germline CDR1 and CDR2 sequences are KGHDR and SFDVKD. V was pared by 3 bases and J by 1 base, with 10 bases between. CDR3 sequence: CATSDLTDGTDTQYF. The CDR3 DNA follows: TGTGCCACCAGTGATCTTACAGATGGCACAGATACGCAGTATTTT.

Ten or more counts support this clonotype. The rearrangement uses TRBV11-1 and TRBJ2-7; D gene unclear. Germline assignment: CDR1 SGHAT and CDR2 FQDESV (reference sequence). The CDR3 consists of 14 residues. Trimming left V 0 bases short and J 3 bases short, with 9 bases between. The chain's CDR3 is CASSLAPIGYEQYF. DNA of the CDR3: TGTGCCAGCAGCTTAGCCCCAATCGGCTACGAGCAGTACTTC.

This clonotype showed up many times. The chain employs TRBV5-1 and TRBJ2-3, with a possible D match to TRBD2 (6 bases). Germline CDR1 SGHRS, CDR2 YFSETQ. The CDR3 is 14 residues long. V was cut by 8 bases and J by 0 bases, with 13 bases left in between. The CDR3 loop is CASRTIPSTDTQYF. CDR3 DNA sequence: TGCGCCAGTAGGACTATTCCTAGCACAGATACGCAGTATTTT.

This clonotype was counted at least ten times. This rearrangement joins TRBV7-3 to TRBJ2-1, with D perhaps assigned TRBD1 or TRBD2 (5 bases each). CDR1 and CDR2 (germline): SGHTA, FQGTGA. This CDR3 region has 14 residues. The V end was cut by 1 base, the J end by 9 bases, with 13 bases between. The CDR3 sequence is CASSLSEGPFEQFF. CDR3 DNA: TGTGCCAGCAGCTTAAGCGAGGGGCCTTTTGAGCAGTTCTTC.

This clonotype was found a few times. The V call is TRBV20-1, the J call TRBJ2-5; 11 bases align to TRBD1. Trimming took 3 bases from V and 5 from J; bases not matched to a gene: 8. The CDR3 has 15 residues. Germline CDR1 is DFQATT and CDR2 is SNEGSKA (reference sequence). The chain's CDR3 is CSARHGQGARETQYF. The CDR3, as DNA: TGCAGTGCTAGGCATGGACAGGGGGCTCGGGAGACCCAGTACTTC.

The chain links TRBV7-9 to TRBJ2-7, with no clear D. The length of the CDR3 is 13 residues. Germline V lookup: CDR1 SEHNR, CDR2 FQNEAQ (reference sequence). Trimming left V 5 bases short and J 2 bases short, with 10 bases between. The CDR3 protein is CASSTRDAYEQYF. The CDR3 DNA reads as TGTGCCAGCAGCACACGAGATGCCTACGAGCAGTACTTC.

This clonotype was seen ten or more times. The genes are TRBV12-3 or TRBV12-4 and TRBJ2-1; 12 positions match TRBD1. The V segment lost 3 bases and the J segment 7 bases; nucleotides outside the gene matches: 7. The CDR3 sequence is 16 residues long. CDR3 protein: CASSLSGTGGLNEQFF. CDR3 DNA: TGTGCCAGCAGTTTGTCCGGGACAGGGGGCCTAAATGAGCAGTTCTTC.

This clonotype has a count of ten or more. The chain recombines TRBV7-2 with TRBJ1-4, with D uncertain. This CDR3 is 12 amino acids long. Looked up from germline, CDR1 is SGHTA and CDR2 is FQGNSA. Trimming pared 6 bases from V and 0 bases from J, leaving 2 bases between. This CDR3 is CASSPTNEKLFF. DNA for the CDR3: TGTGCCAGCAGTCCAACTAATGAAAAACTGTTTTTT.

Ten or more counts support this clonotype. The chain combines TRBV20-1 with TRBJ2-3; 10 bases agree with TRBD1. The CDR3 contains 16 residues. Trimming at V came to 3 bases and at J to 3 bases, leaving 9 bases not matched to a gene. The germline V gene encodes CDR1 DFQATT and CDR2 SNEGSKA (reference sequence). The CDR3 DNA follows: TGCAGTGCTAGGGCCCCCGGGACAGGGGCAACAGATACGCAGTATTTT. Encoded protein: CSARAPGTGATDTQYF.